Listed here are 16 T cell receptor beta chains from one sample, sequenced in a study of regulatory T cells in long-lasting Graves disease (dated by TCRdb to the early 2020s). The method was multiplex PCR. For sequencing, an Illumina HiSeq 4000 was employed. TCR beta libraries were built with iRepertoire HTBI primers and Arm-PCR amplification of CDR3 regions. The public reads were reprocessed in TCRdb via fastp at Q25 and MiXCR, keeping in-frame beta chains. Duplicate CDR3 protein sequences are folded into a single record with the most common DNA and genes. For this sample there are 400,000 or so distinct CDR3 sequences; 23% appear just once. The biggest ten clones account for about a quarter of the sample. What the time point label conveys for this sample: persistent/refractory GD, antithyroid drugs over 5 years with positive TRAb. For both TCR sequencing and RNA sequencing, RNA was extracted from PBMCs in TRIzol.

This sample comprised peripheral blood mononuclear cells (PBMCs), obtained when the disease was refractory, from a patient treated with antithyroid drugs. The receptor set was obtained from a female donor with Graves disease.

The gene calls are TRBV19 and TRBJ2-1, with TRBD2 as a possible D gene (6 bases). The germline V gene has CDR1 LNHDA and CDR2 SQIVND (reference sequence). This CDR3 contains 16 residues. V shed 6 bases and J shed 2 bases, with 17 bases lying between them. The CDR3 loop reads CASRAKGRGTYNEQFF. The CDR3, as DNA: TGTGCCAGTAGGGCCAAGGGGCGGGGTACCTACAATGAGCAGTTCTTC.

The sample holds one count of this clonotype. V is TRBV12-3 or TRBV12-4 and J is TRBJ2-3, with 10 bases that match TRBD2. Trimming took 4 bases from V and 4 from J; bases not matched to a gene: 8. The CDR3 totals 16 residues. The CDR3 coding sequence is TGTGCCAGCAGTTCCTACGCTAGCGGGAGATCAGATACGCAGTATTTT. Its protein is CASSSYASGRSDTQYF.

This clonotype was recorded a few times. The chain has TRBV3-1 and TRBJ1-2; the D is unclear. Trimming took 0 bases from V and 8 from J, leaving 16 bases between them. The CDR3 length is 15 residues. Germline V gene lookup returns CDR1 LGHDT and CDR2 YNNKEL (reference sequence). This chain's CDR3 is CASSQDRAVVSGYTF. CDR3 sequence (DNA): TGTGCCAGCAGCCAAGATAGGGCAGTGGTAAGCGGCTACACCTTC.

This chain joins TRBV29-1 and TRBJ2-5; maybe TRBD2 (6 bases). This CDR3 spans 15 amino acids. Germline V gives CDR1 SQVTM, CDR2 ANQGSEA. V was shortened by 0 bases and J by 5 bases, with 16 bases between the two germline ends. The chain's CDR3 is CSVEDRRRGVETQYF. For the CDR3, the DNA is TGCAGCGTTGAAGATCGGAGGAGGGGCGTGGAGACCCAGTACTTC.

The chain is built from TRBV28 and TRBJ1-2; D uncertain. The CDR3 covers 16 residues. V lost 2 bases, J lost 6 bases, and 19 bases lay in between. The V gene's germline CDR1 is MDHEN and CDR2 SYDVKM. CDR3 sequence (DNA): TGTGCCAGCAGTTTAGTTCAGCGGCCGTCAGAGGATGGCTACACCTTC. It encodes CASSLVQRPSEDGYTF.

V is TRBV19 and J is TRBJ1-5, with 7 bases fitting TRBD1. The J segment lost 1 base and the V segment lost 6 bases, leaving 6 bases of the junction unmatched. Germline lookup yields CDR1 LNHDA and CDR2 SQIVND (reference sequence). The CDR3 is 15 residues long. Here the CDR3 DNA reads TGTGCCAGTAGACCTCAGGGGGTGAGCAATCAGCCCCAGCATTTT. It translates to CASRPQGVSNQPQHF.

This clonotype was counted ten times or more. The gene calls are TRBV9 and TRBJ1-4; a weak D match, TRBD1 (6 bases). The CDR3 is 15 residues long. Trimming shortened V by 4 bases and J by 3 bases, and 13 bases separated the two germline ends. Germline CDR1 is SGDLS and CDR2 is YYNGEE. In DNA form, the CDR3 reads TGTGCCAGCAGCACTTCGGGACAACCTAATGAAAAACTGTTTTTT. The encoded protein is CASSTSGQPNEKLFF.

This clonotype was recorded a few times. The chain joins TRBV29-1 to TRBJ1-2; no clear D gene. Trimming took off 4 bases at V and 7 bases at J, with 16 bases between the two ends. Germline V gene sequence: CDR1 SQVTM, CDR2 ANQGSEA. The CDR3 has 13 amino acids. In DNA, the CDR3 is TGCAGCGTTGCTTATAAGGGCCCCGCTGGCTACACCTTC. It yields the protein CSVAYKGPAGYTF.

At least ten counts were recorded for this clonotype. The rearrangement links TRBV28 to TRBJ1-2; D not resolved. V was pared by 2 bases and J by 3 bases, with 10 bases between. Germline CDR1 is MDHEN and CDR2 is SYDVKM. This CDR3 is built from 14 residues. The CDR3 DNA is TGTGCCAGCAGTTTAGGCAGGAGCTACTATGGCTACACCTTC. Translating gives CASSLGRSYYGYTF.

This clonotype showed up just a few times. V and J are TRBV25-1 and TRBJ1-2, with D possibly matching TRBD1 (5 bases). The V gene lost 3 bases and the J gene lost 5 bases, with 13 bases spanning the gap. Germline-derived CDR1 and CDR2 are MGHDK and SYGVNS. CDR3 size: 14 residues. The CDR3 sequence: CASSEAGQRYGYTF. CDR3 nucleotide sequence: TGTGCCAGCAGTGAGGCCGGACAACGTTATGGCTACACCTTC.

The chain links TRBV20-1 to TRBJ2-7; D not certain. Between the trimmed V and J ends, which lost 1 base and 4 bases, there was a span of 8 bases. Germline lookup yields CDR1 DFQATT and CDR2 SNEGSKA (reference sequence). The CDR3 is 12 residues long. CDR3 in amino acids: CSARVLMYEQYF. In nucleotides, the CDR3 is TGCAGTGCTAGAGTGTTGATGTACGAGCAGTACTTC.

The sample holds a few counts of this clonotype. The chain couples TRBV5-8 to TRBJ1-5; possibly TRBD1 for D (5 bases). CDR1 is SGHTS, CDR2 YDEGEE, per germline. V lost 3 bases to trimming and J lost 3 bases, with 13 bases between them. CDR3 length: 15 amino acids. DNA for the CDR3: TGTGCCAGCAGCTCGGGGCCCTTCCACAATCAGCCCCAGCATTTT. Protein sequence: CASSSGPFHNQPQHF.

This clonotype has a handful of counts. The CDR3 DNA follows: TGTGCCAGCAGCCAAGATGAATCTGGGACCTACGAGCAGTACTTC. It specifies CASSQDESGTYEQYF. J is TRBJ2-7 and V is TRBV3-1; no clear D. V lost 0 bases and J lost 2, with 11 bases in between. CDR3 length equals 15 residues. The germline V gene has CDR1 LGHDT and CDR2 YNNKEL (reference sequence).

This clonotype turned up a few times. The chain couples TRBV4-1 to TRBJ2-3; the match to TRBD1 covers 7 bases. The CDR3 has 14 amino acids. Trimming at V came to 5 bases and at J to 2 bases, leaving 4 bases not matched to a gene. Germline V gene data show CDR1 as MGHRA and CDR2 as YSYEKL. This CDR3 is CASSTTGYTDTQYF. CDR3 bases: TGCGCCAGCAGCACGACAGGGTACACAGATACGCAGTATTTT.

The V gene is TRBV5-1, the J gene TRBJ1-1; tentatively, D is TRBD1 (6 bases). The CDR3 has 11 amino acids. V lost 4 bases, J lost 13 bases, and 14 bases lay in between. CDR1 SGHRS and CDR2 YFSETQ come from the germline V gene. CDR3 amino acids: CASSPGTSLFF. The DNA for the CDR3 is TGCGCCAGCAGCCCCGGGACATCGCTTTTCTTT.

In this sample, this clonotype turned up a few times. The V and J genes are TRBV7-9 and TRBJ2-5, with 7 bases lining up with TRBD2. The germline V gene encodes CDR1 SEHNR and CDR2 FQNEAQ (reference sequence). Trimming took 4 bases from V and 9 from J; bases not matched to a gene: 8. The CDR3 spans 13 residues. The CDR3 DNA reads TGTGCCAGCAGCTGGGAGGAGGGGAGGGCCCAGTACTTC. Encoded protein: CASSWEEGRAQYF.